This T cell receptor (beta chain) was captured in a study of blood T cell repertoires in COVID-19. Whole-study context: Acute-phase and convalescent COVID-19 samples originated in the United States, Italy and Spain. In each case, the material was cDNA or gDNA derived from T cells, B-cell-depleted T cells, or PBMCs.

Germline lookup yields CDR1 MNHEY and CDR2 SMNVEV (reference sequence). J was trimmed by 0 bases and V by 5 bases; bases with no gene match: 7. The CDR3 sequence is 17 residues long. Original methodology: By means of reference gene primer amplification, nucleated cell counts were estimated. Sequenced by immunoSEQ multiplex PCR; TCRdb stores in-frame clones only, minus some. That table furnishes V, J and clone size, whereas the DNA furnished D and trimming. The sample carries about 320,000 clones, around 85% recorded once. The material sequenced was peripheral blood. V is TRBV27 and J is TRBJ1-6; 7 positions agree with TRBD1. The sequence was collected from a human donor in a cohort sampled during active COVID-19. The CDR3, as DNA: TGTGCCAGCAGTCTCCGGACAGGAAGCTCCTATAATTCACCCCTCCACTTT. Protein sequence: CASSLRTGSSYNSPLHF.